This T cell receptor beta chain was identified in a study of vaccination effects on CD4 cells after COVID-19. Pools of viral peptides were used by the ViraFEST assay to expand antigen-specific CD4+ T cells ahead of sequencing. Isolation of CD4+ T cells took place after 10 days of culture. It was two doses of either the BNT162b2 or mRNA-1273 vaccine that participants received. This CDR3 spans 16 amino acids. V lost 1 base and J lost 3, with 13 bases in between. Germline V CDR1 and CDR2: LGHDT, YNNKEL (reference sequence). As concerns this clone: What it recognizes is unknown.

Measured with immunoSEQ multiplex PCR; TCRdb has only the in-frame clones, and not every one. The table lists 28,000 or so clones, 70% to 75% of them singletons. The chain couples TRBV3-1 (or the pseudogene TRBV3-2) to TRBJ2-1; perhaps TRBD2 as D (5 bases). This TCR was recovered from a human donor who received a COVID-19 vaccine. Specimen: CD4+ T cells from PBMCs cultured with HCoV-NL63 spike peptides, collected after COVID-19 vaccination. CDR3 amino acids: CASSQVLGVHYNEQFF. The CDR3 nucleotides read TGTGCCAGCAGCCAAGTTCTCGGGGTTCACTACAATGAGCAGTTCTTC.